A single sample gave rise to the 5 T cell receptor beta chains below, sequenced in a study of cytomegalovirus exposure and HLA in healthy donors. The PCR used 60 Vbeta and 13 Jbeta primers. Profiled with immunoSEQ multiplex PCR; TCRdb holds only in-frame clones, not every one. This table has tens of thousands of clones, 55% to 80% appearing once. The sequenced sample consisted of PBMCs. All receptors come from a man aged 35 to 55 in good health and CMV-seropositive.

The gene calls are TRBV30 and TRBJ1-4; 7 bases are shared with TRBD1. The CDR3 is 14 residues long. The germline V gene encodes CDR1 GTSNPN and CDR2 SVGIG (reference sequence). Losses at the gene ends were 3 bases for V and 5 bases for J; bases not matched to a gene: 6. The CDR3 reads CAWRIRDRNEKLFF. Written as DNA, the CDR3 is TGTGCCTGGAGGATCCGGGACAGAAATGAAAAACTGTTTTTT.

The table lists this clone with a few counts. The V gene is TRBV6-5, the J gene TRBJ1-2; TRBD1 might be the D (6 bases). The V gene lost 7 bases and the J gene lost 5 bases, with 17 bases spanning the gap. This CDR3 is built from 14 residues. Germline CDR1 is MNHEY and CDR2 is SVGAGI. Here the CDR3 reads CASTKGGIGYGYTF. In nucleotides, the CDR3 is TGTGCCAGCACCAAGGGGGGGATTGGGTATGGCTACACCTTC.

About this clone itself: At one end the junction does not follow the germline gene, possibly because of a read error. The CDR3 loop reads CASSARSEQFF. Here the CDR3 DNA reads TGTGCCAGTAGCGCTAGATCTGAGCAATTCTTC. This chain joins TRBV19 and TRBJ2-1; D not certain. The CDR3 has 11 amino acids. The germline CDR1 and CDR2 sequences are LNHDA and SQIVND (reference sequence).

The genes are TRBV4-1 and TRBJ2-1; 8 bases fit TRBD2. The germline gives CDR1 MGHRA, CDR2 YSYEKL. Unmatched junction bases numbered 6, after V lost 0 bases and J lost 8 bases. The CDR3 is made up of 15 amino acids. CDR3 sequence reads: CASSQEKLADDEQFF. Here the CDR3 DNA reads TGCGCCAGCAGCCAAGAAAAACTAGCGGACGATGAGCAGTTCTTC.

This chain connects TRBV7-2 to TRBJ1-5; no definite D call. The CDR3 spans 13 residues. V lost 2 bases to trimming and J lost 2 bases, with 4 bases between them. The germline V gene has CDR1 SGHTA and CDR2 FQGNSA. The CDR3 here is CASSLTGNQPQHF. The DNA for the CDR3 is TGTGCCAGCAGCTTAACGGGCAATCAGCCCCAGCATTTT.